Below, 14 T cell receptor beta chains from the same sample are listed, as sequenced in a study of T cells after yellow fever vaccination. One entry per CDR3 protein results from TCRdb running MiXCR on the 5' RACE reads. This sample yields roughly 340,000 distinct CDR3 sequences, of which 3% to 4.5% are seen a single time; around 24% belongs to the top ten. This sample comprised PBMCs, obtained 5 days after the yellow fever booster vaccination. These receptors all stem from a man younger than 30 who received the YFV17D yellow fever vaccine.

The table lists this clonotype with a few counts. This chain links TRBV29-1 with TRBJ2-5; D is possibly TRBD2 (6 bases). V dropped 8 bases and J dropped 3 bases, with 13 bases sitting between them. From germline, CDR1 is SQVTM and CDR2 ANQGSEA. The CDR3 is 12 amino acids. As DNA, the CDR3 is TGCAGCTCGGCATGGGGGGAAGAGACCCAGTACTTC. It yields the protein CSSAWGEETQYF.

This clonotype was counted at least ten times. V gene TRBV11-2 combines with J gene TRBJ2-3, with 9 bases identical to TRBD2. CDR3 size: 17 residues. Germline values: CDR1 SGHAT, CDR2 FQNNGV. The V and J ends lost 1 base and 3 bases, in that order; junction bases with no gene match: 8. CDR3 loop: CASSLGVIAGVTDTQYF. The CDR3 nucleotides read TGTGCCAGCAGCTTAGGTGTCATAGCGGGGGTTACAGATACGCAGTATTTT.

This clonotype was observed many times. The V call is TRBV5-1, the J call TRBJ2-3; possible D gene TRBD1, 6 bases. V was shortened by 3 bases and J by 1 base, with 6 bases between the two germline ends. The CDR3 is 13 residues long. Per the germline V gene, CDR1 is SGHRS and CDR2 is YFSETQ. The DNA for the CDR3 is TGCGCCAGCAGCTCAGGGGGCACAGATACGCAGTATTTT. It codes for CASSSGGTDTQYF.

The DNA for the CDR3 is TGTGCCAGCAGTTTAGCTAGCGGGGGGACCGGGGAGCTGTTTTTT. Protein sequence: CASSLASGGTGELFF. The V call is TRBV12-3 or TRBV12-4, the J call TRBJ2-2, with 10 bases identical to TRBD2. CDR3 length: 15 amino acids. With V trimmed by 0 bases and J by 5 bases, 0 bases remained unmatched.

In this sample, this clonotype turned up a few times. The CDR3 bases are TGCAGTGCCCTTTCCGGAGCGTCCACTGAAGCTTTCTTT. Translated, it gives CSALSGASTEAFF. The chain has TRBV20-1 and TRBJ1-1, with D uncertain. CDR3 size: 13 residues. Looked up from germline, CDR1 is DFQATT and CDR2 is SNEGSKA (reference sequence). Trimming left V 6 bases short and J 4 bases short, with 15 bases between.

Concerning this clonotype: A much larger clone differs by one base, so this may be a read error. The chain couples TRBV7-3 to TRBJ1-6; D is unclear. The CDR3 spans 14 residues. The germline gives CDR1 SGHTA, CDR2 FQGTGA. This CDR3 reads CASSLSGGNSPLDF. CDR3 DNA: TGTGCCAGCAGCTTAAGCGGCGGGAATTCACCCCTCGACTTT.

This clonotype was observed a few times. For the CDR3, the DNA is TGTGCCAGTAGTAGACTAGCTAGGAATGAGCAGTTCTTC. It codes for CASSRLARNEQFF. The chain combines TRBV19 with TRBJ2-1; 7 positions match TRBD2. Trimming took 4 bases from V and 7 from J; bases not matched to a gene: 4. The CDR3 length is 13 residues. Germline V gene sequence: CDR1 LNHDA, CDR2 SQIVND (reference sequence).

This chain connects TRBV7-9 to TRBJ2-3, with TRBD1 matching over 7 bases. The CDR3 consists of 13 residues. The ends lost 5 bases at V and 6 bases at J; junction bases unmatched: 5. Germline CDR1 is SEHNR and CDR2 is FQNEAQ (reference sequence). The DNA of the CDR3 is TGTGCCAGCAGCCCGCAGGGGGTGGATACGCAGTATTTT. It codes for CASSPQGVDTQYF.

This chain links TRBV7-2 with TRBJ2-5; 7 bases are a match to TRBD1. The CDR3 totals 14 residues. Germline V gene lookup returns CDR1 SGHTA and CDR2 FQGNSA. Losses at the gene ends were 5 bases for V and 6 bases for J; bases not matched to a gene: 9. The CDR3 DNA follows: TGTGCCAGCAGCATTGGACAGGCTTGGAAGACCCAGTACTTC. This translates into CASSIGQAWKTQYF.

This clonotype was seen only once. A much more abundant neighbour one base away suggests this may be a read error. V is TRBV4-3 and J is TRBJ2-3; unclear D gene. The J call could be wrong; TRBJ1-5 is a better fit for the DNA end. Germline values: CDR1 LGHNA, CDR2 YSLEER. There are 13 residues in the CDR3. CDR3 in amino acids: CASSQDYKGTQHF. In DNA form, the CDR3 reads TGCGCCAGCAGCCAAGACTACAAGGGTACGCAGCATTTT.

This clonotype was found a few times. The chain has TRBV6-2 or TRBV6-3 and TRBJ1-1; the match to TRBD1 covers 7 bases. V was pared by 5 bases and J by 4 bases, with 7 bases of the junction left unmatched. The length of the CDR3 is 14 residues. Per the germline V gene, CDR1 is MNHEY and CDR2 is SVGEGT. The CDR3 nucleotides read TGTGCCAGCAGTATGACAGGGAGGGGCACTGAAGCTTTCTTT. Amino acids: CASSMTGRGTEAFF.

This clonotype was recorded a few times. This sequence joins TRBV9 and TRBJ1-6; the D gene is possibly TRBD1 (5 bases). The CDR3 consists of 13 residues. Germline V gene lookup returns CDR1 SGDLS and CDR2 YYNGEE. Trimming stripped 6 bases from V and 7 bases from J, with 11 bases between. The CDR3 here is CASTRDLNSPLHF. DNA of the CDR3: TGTGCCAGCACGCGGGACCTAAATTCACCCCTCCACTTT.

A few counts support this clonotype. The gene calls are TRBV10-2 and TRBJ2-1, with 9 nucleotides matching TRBD2. Germline CDR1 and CDR2: WSHSY and SAAADI. The CDR3 spans 16 residues. V shed 3 bases and J 0 bases; nucleotides not matched to a gene: 3. CDR3 amino acids: CASSEVAGDSYNEQFF. The CDR3 DNA reads as TGCGCCAGCAGTGAAGTAGCGGGGGACTCCTACAATGAGCAGTTCTTC.

The chain joins TRBV7-3 to TRBJ2-7; tentatively, D is TRBD2 (5 bases). The V and J ends lost 5 bases and 0 bases respectively, with 14 bases between them. Per the germline V gene, CDR1 is SGHTA and CDR2 is FQGTGA. The CDR3 runs 15 residues. This CDR3 is CASSALPGSSYEQYF. The CDR3 DNA sequence: TGTGCCAGCAGCGCACTCCCGGGAAGCTCCTACGAGCAGTACTTC.